The present T cell receptor beta chain was sequenced within a study of blood T cell repertoires in COVID-19 (dated by TCRdb to 2020 to 2022). Turning to the overall study: The collaborator samples originated in the United States, Italy and Spain and spanned the acute and convalescent phases of COVID-19. The material from the prospective study consisted of cDNA or gDNA derived from T cells, B-cell-depleted T cells, or PBMCs. Subjects who had been exposed to COVID-19, were actively infected with it, or had recovered from it provided the deeply sampled blood TCRbeta repertoires that made up the dataset. The repertoires were released in a freely available public database meant as a resource for research on the immune response to SARS-CoV-2. The samples were drawn from the first 160 participants of the ongoing ImmuneRACE study and from more than 1,000 subjects provided by 6 global collaborators. Sample metadata almost always included a de-identified subject ID, COVID-19 status, age in years and sex. Where available, HLA class I and class II types were taken from metadata supplied by the sample provider and were not determined by assay-based typing.

The immunoSEQ Assay, a bias-controlled multiplex PCR, was used to amplify TCRbeta CDR3 regions from genomic DNA. Under the source paper's analysis protocol: The number of nucleated cells in each sample was estimated from the amplification of reference gene primers within the assay. To quantify the absolute abundance of each unique TCRbeta CDR3 rearrangement, sequence reads were collapsed and filtered. For each sample, productive Simpson clonality was calculated as the square root of Simpson's diversity index across productive rearrangements. Held by TCRdb, this immuneACCESS table contains in-frame sequences only and omits some clones. Under half of the omission traces to an unresolved V gene where checked; the cause of the rest is unknown. V and J calls plus clone size are reproduced from that table; the DNA served to infer D and trimming. For this sample the table gives around 78,000 clones, of which 86% were detected only once. Jointly, the top ten make up 27% of the sample.

Broader findings and caveats from the paper: How much clinical and demographic metadata was included differed by source and by participant, and the metadata was provided uncurated.

As for this clone: Its target antigen remains unknown. No qualities accompany the bases; no much larger clone lies one base away.

From a lookup of the germline V gene, CDR1 and CDR2 are SQVTM and ANQGSEA. The CDR3 holds 13 amino acids from the cysteine to the phenylalanine. CDR3 DNA only is kept here, 39 bases in frame from base 1. At the junction V is shortened by 7 bases and J by 4 bases, with 16 bases in between. Whole blood was collected in K2EDTA tubes by collaborating institutions according to the institutions' own protocols. For TCRbeta analysis, collaborators shipped samples in one of three forms: frozen whole blood, isolated PBMCs, or DNA extracted from either of those sample types. The sample was peripheral blood. The source is a man aged 50-59 years with active or convalescent COVID-19. The V and J segments used are TRBV29-1 and TRBJ1-1, with the identity of the D gene unclear. The CDR3 has the sequence CSARVADGTEAFF. The nucleotide sequence reads TGCAGCGCGCGAGTGGCGGATGGCACTGAAGCTTTCTTT.